The rows below give T cell receptor beta chains drawn from one sample of a study of T cells expressing NK-cell markers. TCRdb processed the 5' RACE reads again and assigns one entry to each CDR3 protein, with no DNA. Across approximately 550,000 distinct CDR3 sequences, the top ten clones capture 3% to 4.5% of the sample. The sample was blood T cells: a sorted CD56 or NKG2C T cell subset, CD4+ or CD8+ T cells, or bulk PBMC T cells (not recorded which). The receptors shown here come from a man younger than 35 in good health. CDR3s include the opening cysteine and the closing phenylalanine or tryptophan. Each record gives: V gene, J gene, CDR3 protein.

v_gene: TRBV7-2
j_gene: TRBJ1-2
CDR3aa: CASSLVAVRDYGYTF

v_gene: TRBV4-2
j_gene: TRBJ2-2
CDR3aa: CASSPTPAARSNTGELFF

v_gene: TRBV7-3
j_gene: TRBJ2-1
CDR3aa: CASSLSFGVWQGGNEQFF

v_gene: TRBV11-2
j_gene: TRBJ1-2
CDR3aa: CASSHPQGVGYTF

v_gene: TRBV28
j_gene: TRBJ2-3
CDR3aa: CASSSTRTGAATDTQYF

v_gene: TRBV7-2
j_gene: TRBJ2-7
CDR3aa: CASSTGGSRTYEQYF

v_gene: TRBV7-9
j_gene: TRBJ2-2
CDR3aa: CASSFPGGSANTGELFF

v_gene: TRBV29-1
j_gene: TRBJ2-3
CDR3aa: CSVTRDRNGGTQYF

v_gene: TRBV7-8
j_gene: TRBJ2-4
CDR3aa: CASSQGRDFFQYF

v_gene: TRBV10-3
j_gene: TRBJ2-6
CDR3aa: CAISAAGRVGANVLTF

v_gene: TRBV12-3/TRBV12-4
j_gene: TRBJ2-6
CDR3aa: CASSQHRGGNVLTF

v_gene: TRBV4-2
j_gene: TRBJ2-1
CDR3aa: CASSQGSPGRNNEQFF

v_gene: TRBV27
j_gene: TRBJ2-3
CDR3aa: CASSFITGFWTDTQYF

v_gene: TRBV4-1
j_gene: TRBJ2-1
CDR3aa: CASSQEGYQEQFF

v_gene: TRBV6-1
j_gene: TRBJ1-1
CDR3aa: CASSPYPLFSETEAFF

v_gene: TRBV6-2/TRBV6-3
j_gene: TRBJ2-7
CDR3aa: CASSYSHGQGADEQYF

v_gene: TRBV29-1
j_gene: TRBJ2-5
CDR3aa: CSVEVGQTQYF

v_gene: TRBV3-1
j_gene: TRBJ2-7
CDR3aa: CASRSQGASYEQYF

v_gene: TRBV6-2/TRBV6-3
j_gene: TRBJ1-4
CDR3aa: CASSLVGPGEKLFF

v_gene: TRBV6-2/TRBV6-3
j_gene: TRBJ2-1
CDR3aa: CASSRGTLLYNEQFF

v_gene: TRBV7-8
j_gene: TRBJ2-7
CDR3aa: CASSLPYYEQYF

v_gene: TRBV11-2
j_gene: TRBJ2-1
CDR3aa: CASSFPGAVEQFF

v_gene: TRBV5-4
j_gene: TRBJ2-5
CDR3aa: CASSSGGTWGIGTQYF

v_gene: TRBV7-8
j_gene: TRBJ1-2
CDR3aa: CASSPRRGQHYGYTF

v_gene: TRBV12-3/TRBV12-4
j_gene: TRBJ2-1
CDR3aa: CASSFPTSGRKNEQFF

v_gene: TRBV7-2
j_gene: TRBJ1-2
CDR3aa: CASSSRTGGLAVVYGYTF

v_gene: TRBV12-3/TRBV12-4
j_gene: TRBJ2-3
CDR3aa: CASIAGSNTDTQYF

v_gene: TRBV5-1
j_gene: TRBJ1-3
CDR3aa: CASSSQGDGNTIYF

v_gene: TRBV12-5
j_gene: TRBJ2-5
CDR3aa: CASGRQETQYF

v_gene: TRBV4-3
j_gene: TRBJ1-1
CDR3aa: CASSQDMGFEAFF